A selection of T cell receptor beta chains follows, all from one sample in a study of blood T cell repertoires in COVID-19. Generated by immunoSEQ multiplex PCR, the TCRdb table keeps only in-frame clones and is missing some. This repertoire shows fewer than 100,000 clones, 87% found once; its top ten account for around 4.5%. The sequenced sample consisted of peripheral blood. The receptors were gathered from a woman older than 75 with acute or convalescent COVID-19. Each CDR3 is given with its conserved first and last residue. D genes are given only for firm matches. Some rows mark clone size as missing; the rest say once, few, many or name a class of expanded clone.

CDR3 protein: CASSKQANYGYTF
CDR3 DNA: TGTGCCAGCAGTAAACAGGCGAACTATGGCTACACCTTC
clone size: once
J gene: TRBJ1-2
V gene: TRBV6-5
D gene: NA

CDR3 protein: CASSLGEVLAGRTDTQYF
CDR3 DNA: TGCGCCAGCAGCTTGGGGGAGGTTCTAGCGGGAAGGACAGATACGCAGTATTTT
clone size: once
J gene: TRBJ2-3
V gene: TRBV5-1
D gene: TRBD2

CDR3 protein: CASRTLDTGELFF
CDR3 DNA: TGTGCCAGCAGGACTCTGGACACCGGGGAGCTGTTTTTT
clone size: NA
J gene: TRBJ2-2
V gene: TRBV6-5
D gene: NA

CDR3 protein: CASSPDAGGYTF
CDR3 DNA: TGTGCCAGCAGCCCCGATGCAGGTGGCTACACCTTC
clone size: NA
J gene: TRBJ1-2
V gene: TRBV7-8
D gene: NA

CDR3 protein: CASSSRQGPTYEQYF
CDR3 DNA: TGTGCCAGCAGTTCCCGACAGGGACCTACCTACGAGCAGTACTTC
clone size: NA
J gene: TRBJ2-7
V gene: TRBV11-2
D gene: TRBD1

CDR3 protein: CASSTDRREAFF
CDR3 DNA: TGTGCCAGTAGTACGGACAGGAGGGAAGCTTTCTTT
clone size: NA
J gene: TRBJ1-1
V gene: TRBV19
D gene: TRBD1

CDR3 protein: CTSTTPRDRGMAQPQHF
CDR3 DNA: TGCACCAGCACCACCCCAAGGGACAGGGGGATGGCTCAGCCCCAGCATTTT
clone size: NA
J gene: TRBJ1-5
V gene: TRBV1
D gene: NA

CDR3 protein: CAGLDRGGVGGYTF
CDR3 DNA: TGTGCCGGTTTAGACAGGGGCGGAGTTGGTGGCTACACCTTC
clone size: NA
J gene: TRBJ1-2
V gene: TRBV6-5
D gene: TRBD1

CDR3 protein: CASSLQARGTDTQYF
CDR3 DNA: TGTGCCAGCAGCTTACAGGCCAGGGGTACAGATACGCAGTATTTT
clone size: NA
J gene: TRBJ2-3
V gene: TRBV7-8
D gene: NA

CDR3 protein: CASSPRDRVYVNATEAFF
CDR3 DNA: TGTGCCAGTAGTCCACGGGACAGGGTGTATGTGAACGCCACTGAAGCTTTCTTT
clone size: NA
J gene: TRBJ1-1
V gene: TRBV19
D gene: TRBD1

CDR3 protein: CASSPTDGANVLTF
CDR3 DNA: TGCGCCAGCAGCCCTACCGATGGGGCCAACGTCCTGACTTTC
clone size: once
J gene: TRBJ2-6
V gene: TRBV5-1
D gene: NA

CDR3 protein: CASSVGTGGVNTEAFF
CDR3 DNA: TGTGCCAGCAGCGTAGGGACAGGGGGAGTGAACACTGAAGCTTTCTTT
clone size: NA
J gene: TRBJ1-1
V gene: TRBV9
D gene: TRBD1

CDR3 protein: CASSLINTIYF
CDR3 DNA: TGTGCCAGCAGCCTAATAAACACCATATATTTT
clone size: NA
J gene: TRBJ1-3
V gene: TRBV12-3/TRBV12-4
D gene: NA

CDR3 protein: CASSFSLSHSRDEQYF
CDR3 DNA: TGCGCCAGCAGCTTCAGCTTAAGTCATTCCAGGGACGAGCAGTACTTC
clone size: NA
J gene: TRBJ2-7
V gene: TRBV5-1
D gene: NA

CDR3 protein: CASNRDRASPLHF
CDR3 DNA: TGTGCCAGTAACCGGGACAGGGCTTCACCCCTCCACTTT
clone size: NA
J gene: TRBJ1-6
V gene: TRBV19
D gene: TRBD1

CDR3 protein: CASSLEQNYGYTF
CDR3 DNA: TGTGCCAGCAGCTTGGAACAGAACTATGGCTACACCTTC
clone size: NA
J gene: TRBJ1-2
V gene: TRBV5-6
D gene: NA

CDR3 protein: CASSQAGGYGYTF
CDR3 DNA: TGTGCCAGCAGCCAAGCGGGGGGATATGGCTACACCTTC
clone size: NA
J gene: TRBJ1-2
V gene: TRBV6-5
D gene: NA

CDR3 protein: CASSYGQGGTQYF
CDR3 DNA: TGCGCCAGCAGTTACGGACAGGGAGGGACCCAGTACTTC
clone size: NA
J gene: TRBJ2-5
V gene: TRBV10-1
D gene: TRBD1

CDR3 protein: CASSLAGTDETQYF
CDR3 DNA: TGTGCCAGCAGCTTAGCGGGCACAGATGAGACCCAGTACTTC
clone size: NA
J gene: TRBJ2-5
V gene: TRBV7-2
D gene: NA

CDR3 protein: CASSQSVSGGQETQYF
CDR3 DNA: TGTGCCAGCTCACAAAGCGTATCAGGGGGCCAAGAGACCCAGTACTTC
clone size: NA
J gene: TRBJ2-5
V gene: TRBV18
D gene: TRBD1

CDR3 protein: CASSLGGAGTGGSPLHF
CDR3 DNA: TGTGCCAGCAGCTTGGGTGGGGCCGGGACAGGTGGTTCACCCCTCCACTTT
clone size: NA
J gene: TRBJ1-6
V gene: TRBV5-6
D gene: TRBD1

CDR3 protein: CASSASSQGEQFF
CDR3 DNA: TGTGCCAGCAGCGCCTCCTCCCAGGGGGAGCAGTTCTTC
clone size: NA
J gene: TRBJ2-1
V gene: TRBV9
D gene: NA

CDR3 protein: CASSHSGGYEQYF
CDR3 DNA: TGTGCCAGCAGCCATAGCGGGGGGTACGAGCAGTACTTC
clone size: NA
J gene: TRBJ2-7
V gene: TRBV7-9
D gene: TRBD2

CDR3 protein: CASSLAAQGSTEAFF
CDR3 DNA: TGCGCCAGCAGCTTGGCCGCACAGGGCAGCACTGAAGCTTTCTTT
clone size: NA
J gene: TRBJ1-1
V gene: TRBV5-1
D gene: NA

CDR3 protein: CATSSATVSYNEQFF
CDR3 DNA: TGTGCCACCAGCAGTGCGACAGTATCCTACAATGAGCAGTTCTTC
clone size: NA
J gene: TRBJ2-1
V gene: TRBV15
D gene: NA

CDR3 protein: CASSLGTGGAHGYTF
CDR3 DNA: TGTGCCAGCAGCTTAGGCACCGGGGGGGCCCATGGCTACACCTTC
clone size: NA
J gene: TRBJ1-2
V gene: TRBV7-9
D gene: NA

CDR3 protein: CASSRTSGGASNEQFF
CDR3 DNA: TGCGCCAGCAGCCGGACTAGCGGGGGGGCGAGCAATGAGCAGTTCTTC
clone size: NA
J gene: TRBJ2-1
V gene: TRBV5-1
D gene: TRBD2

CDR3 protein: CASSQGRDSPGYAYEQYF
CDR3 DNA: TGTGCCAGCAGCCAAGGAAGGGACAGCCCGGGGTATGCCTACGAGCAGTACTTC
clone size: NA
J gene: TRBJ2-7
V gene: TRBV3-1/TRBV3-2
D gene: TRBD1

CDR3 protein: CASPTLRRTPSYNEQFF
CDR3 DNA: TGTGCCAGCCCTACTCTTCGGAGAACTCCCTCCTACAATGAGCAGTTCTTC
clone size: NA
J gene: TRBJ2-1
V gene: TRBV5-8
D gene: NA

CDR3 protein: CASSESTLGGQPQHF
CDR3 DNA: TGCGCCAGCAGTGAGTCGACTCTTGGCGGCCAGCCCCAGCATTTT
clone size: NA
J gene: TRBJ1-5
V gene: TRBV10-2
D gene: NA

CDR3 protein: CAHELTGNYGYTF
CDR3 DNA: TGTGCCCACGAACTGACAGGGAACTATGGCTACACCTTC
clone size: NA
J gene: TRBJ1-2
V gene: TRBV30
D gene: TRBD1

CDR3 protein: CASSIGRLGEQFF
CDR3 DNA: TGTGCCAGCAGCATTGGTAGGCTAGGTGAGCAGTTCTTC
clone size: NA
J gene: TRBJ2-1
V gene: TRBV5-4
D gene: NA

CDR3 protein: CASSVGTSGGPPQETQYF
CDR3 DNA: TGTGCCAGCAGCGTAGGGACTAGCGGGGGGCCGCCCCAAGAGACCCAGTACTTC
clone size: NA
J gene: TRBJ2-5
V gene: TRBV7-2
D gene: TRBD2

CDR3 protein: CASSTKMGRGTEAFF
CDR3 DNA: TGTGCCAGTAGTACCAAGATGGGACGGGGGACTGAAGCTTTCTTT
clone size: once
J gene: TRBJ1-1
V gene: TRBV19
D gene: NA

CDR3 protein: CASSQSRTANGYTF
CDR3 DNA: TGTGCCAGCAGCCAATCGAGGACAGCGAATGGCTACACCTTC
clone size: NA
J gene: TRBJ1-2
V gene: TRBV14
D gene: NA

CDR3 protein: CASSLGHWTDGYTF
CDR3 DNA: TGTGCCAGCAGCTTGGGACACTGGACGGATGGCTACACCTTC
clone size: NA
J gene: TRBJ1-2
V gene: TRBV7-2
D gene: NA

CDR3 protein: CASSPTETGNEKLFF
CDR3 DNA: TGTGCCAGCAGCCCTACCGAGACAGGGAATGAAAAACTGTTTTTT
clone size: NA
J gene: TRBJ1-4
V gene: TRBV7-2
D gene: TRBD1

CDR3 protein: CASSHRGRDTEAFF
CDR3 DNA: TGTGCCAGCAGTCACAGGGGTAGGGACACTGAAGCTTTCTTT
clone size: few
J gene: TRBJ1-1
V gene: TRBV27
D gene: TRBD1

CDR3 protein: CASSPRLAGGTSYEQYF
CDR3 DNA: TGTGCCAGCAGCCCGCGGCTAGCGGGAGGGACCTCCTACGAGCAGTACTTC
clone size: NA
J gene: TRBJ2-7
V gene: TRBV7-9
D gene: TRBD2

CDR3 protein: CASSPRPYEQYF
CDR3 DNA: TGTGCCAGCAGCCCCCGTCCCTACGAGCAGTACTTC
clone size: NA
J gene: TRBJ2-7
V gene: TRBV7-9
D gene: NA

CDR3 protein: CASSRSSGITYEQYF
CDR3 DNA: TGTGCCAGCAGTAGATCTAGCGGGATTACATACGAGCAGTACTTC
clone size: few
J gene: TRBJ2-7
V gene: TRBV6-2/TRBV6-3
D gene: TRBD2

CDR3 protein: CASSPRQGGLGEQYF
CDR3 DNA: TGCGCCAGCAGCCCGAGACAGGGGGGATTGGGCGAGCAGTACTTC
clone size: NA
J gene: TRBJ2-7
V gene: TRBV5-1
D gene: TRBD1

CDR3 protein: CASSRGGSTEAFF
CDR3 DNA: TGTGCCAGCAGCCGGGGGGGAAGTACTGAAGCTTTCTTT
clone size: NA
J gene: TRBJ1-1
V gene: TRBV4-2
D gene: NA

CDR3 protein: CASSSTPGSYNEQFF
CDR3 DNA: TGTGCCAGCAGCTCGACTCCGGGATCCTACAATGAGCAGTTCTTC
clone size: few
J gene: TRBJ2-1
V gene: TRBV7-2
D gene: NA

CDR3 protein: CASSPLPGTGELFF
CDR3 DNA: TGTGCCAGCTCACCACTGCCGGGAACCGGGGAGCTGTTTTTT
clone size: NA
J gene: TRBJ2-2
V gene: TRBV18
D gene: NA

CDR3 protein: CASRWQGPLYGYTF
CDR3 DNA: TGTGCCAGCAGGTGGCAGGGGCCCCTCTATGGCTACACCTTC
clone size: NA
J gene: TRBJ1-2
V gene: TRBV5-6
D gene: NA